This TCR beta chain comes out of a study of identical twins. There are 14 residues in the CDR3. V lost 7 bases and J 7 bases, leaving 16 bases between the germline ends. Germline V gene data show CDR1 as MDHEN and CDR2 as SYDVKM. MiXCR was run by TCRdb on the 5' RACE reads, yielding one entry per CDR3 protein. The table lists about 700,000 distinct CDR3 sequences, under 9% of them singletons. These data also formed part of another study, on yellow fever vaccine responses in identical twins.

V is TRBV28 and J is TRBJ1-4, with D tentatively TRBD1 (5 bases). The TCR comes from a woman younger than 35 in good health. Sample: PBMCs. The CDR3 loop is CASKSPFGGEKLFF. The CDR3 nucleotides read TGTGCCAGCAAGAGCCCCTTTGGGGGTGAAAAACTGTTTTTT.